This T cell receptor beta chain was obtained from a study of blood T cell repertoires in COVID-19. Study as a whole: COVID-19 samples collected from the United States, Italy and Spain covered acute and convalescent phases.

Recruits, aged roughly 18 to 100 years, lived in approximately 26 US areas. Donors in Cohort 3 counted as recovered after two negative PCRs, clearance, or symptom resolution. Original processing notes: Estimated nucleated cell counts came from reference gene primer amplification. TCRdb's table, derived via immunoSEQ multiplex PCR, lists solely in-frame clones and lacks some. From that table come the V and J calls and clone size; the DNA was used to work out D and trimming. Of 300,000 to 350,000 clones listed, 80% to 90% are singletons. This CDR3 is 15 amino acids long. Germline V gene sequence: CDR1 SGHDN, CDR2 FVKESK. J lost 6 bases, V lost 4 bases, and 10 bases had no gene match.

The V gene is TRBV14, the J gene TRBJ2-7; the match to TRBD1 covers 9 bases. Material: PBMCs or T cells enriched from blood (not recorded which). This TCR derives from a man aged 25 to 45 who had recovered from COVID-19. The DNA of the CDR3 is TGTGCCAGCAGCCGCTTGGGACAGGGTAGTGGCGAGCAGTACTTC. It is translated as CASSRLGQGSGEQYF. Full variable domain (missing parts from reference TRBV14 and TRBJ2-7): EAGVTQFPSHSVIEKGQTVTLRCDPISGHDNLYWYRRVMGKEIKFLLHFVKESKQDESGMPNNRFLAERTGGTYSTLKVQPAELEDSGVYFCASSRLGQGSGEQYFGPGTRLTVT.